One sample yielded the 18 T cell receptor beta chains listed below, sequenced in a study of CD8 T cells in Susac syndrome. Random-hexamer reverse transcription was applied to about 0.45 to 1 ug RNA. Via MiXCR, TCRdb re-called the immunoSEQ multiplex PCR reads, giving one row per CDR3 protein. This sample has 78,000 or so distinct CDR3 sequences, with around 96% found just once. The specimen sequenced was CD8+ T cells from PBMCs. These receptors were taken from a human donor with multiple sclerosis.

This rearrangement joins TRBV7-7 to TRBJ2-2; 9 nucleotides match TRBD1. The CDR3 spans 16 residues. With V trimmed by 0 bases and J by 4 bases, 3 bases remained unmatched. The germline gives CDR1 SSHAT, CDR2 FNYEAQ (reference sequence). The CDR3 nucleotides are TGTGCCAGCAGCTTAGCAACAGGGGGCCTCACCGGGGAGCTGTTTTTT. This sequence encodes CASSLATGGLTGELFF.

The chain has TRBV6-6 and TRBJ2-7; D remains unclear. The CDR3 contains 11 residues. The V gene lost 5 bases and the J gene lost 3 bases, with 5 bases spanning the gap. Germline CDR1 is MNHNY and CDR2 is SVGAGI (reference sequence). The CDR3, as DNA: TGTGCCAGCAGTACTATCTACGAGCAGTACTTC. Translation: CASSTIYEQYF.

CDR3 amino acids: CSVYRQANEKLFF. In DNA form, the CDR3 reads TGCAGCGTTTATCGCCAGGCTAATGAAAAACTGTTTTTT. J is TRBJ1-4 and V is TRBV29-1; unclear D gene. With 5 bases removed from V and 3 bases from J, the gap between germline ends came to 10 bases. Looked up from germline, CDR1 is SQVTM and CDR2 is ANQGSEA. The CDR3 is 13 residues long.

The chain joins TRBV4-1 to TRBJ2-4; weak D call: TRBD2 (6 bases). Germline lookup yields CDR1 MGHRA and CDR2 YSYEKL. The CDR3 totals 14 residues. V gave up 5 bases and J gave up 8 bases, with 16 bases separating them. The CDR3 region is CASSGAGWEDIQYF. Written as DNA, the CDR3 is TGCGCCAGCAGCGGCGCAGGTTGGGAGGACATTCAGTACTTC.

This clonotype was seen only once. The chain employs TRBV20-1 and TRBJ2-7; no clear D. V lost 3 bases, J lost 3 bases, and 12 bases lay in between. This CDR3 spans 13 amino acids. CDR1 and CDR2 from the germline V gene are DFQATT and SNEGSKA (reference sequence). CDR3 sequence reads: CSASRLPLYEQYF. The CDR3 DNA reads as TGCAGTGCTAGCCGCCTCCCCCTCTACGAGCAGTACTTC.

The J gene is TRBJ1-1, the V gene TRBV27; TRBD1 is a possible D gene (6 bases). Between the trimmed V and J ends, which lost 8 bases and 4 bases, there was a span of 17 bases. This CDR3 has 14 residues. Germline V gene lookup returns CDR1 MNHEY and CDR2 SMNVEV (reference sequence). CDR3: CASGRQALPTEAFF. Written as DNA, the CDR3 is TGTGCCAGCGGCAGACAGGCCCTCCCCACTGAAGCTTTCTTT.

This rearrangement joins TRBV6-2 or TRBV6-3 to TRBJ2-1, with a tentative D call TRBD1 (6 bases). Germline V gives CDR1 MNHEY, CDR2 SVGEGT. The V and J ends lost 5 bases and 4 bases respectively, with 15 bases between them. This CDR3 region has 15 residues. This chain's CDR3 is CASSTGHPGYNEQFF. In nucleotides, the CDR3 is TGTGCCAGCAGTACGGGACACCCAGGATACAATGAGCAGTTCTTC.

The chain employs TRBV6-5 and TRBJ2-3; possibly TRBD1 or TRBD2 for D (5 bases each). This CDR3 is 17 amino acids long. Trimming took 5 bases from V and 2 from J, leaving 20 bases between them. CDR1 and CDR2 from the germline V gene are MNHEY and SVGAGI. The CDR3 DNA reads TGTGCCAGCAGTCACGAGGGGTCAAGGGGCCCCACAGATACGCAGTATTTT. It specifies CASSHEGSRGPTDTQYF.

CDR3 sequence: CSVYSGTSYEQYF. The CDR3 bases are TGCAGCGTTTATAGCGGGACCTCCTACGAGCAGTACTTC. This chain joins TRBV29-1 and TRBJ2-7, with 8 bases that match TRBD2. Unmatched junction bases numbered 3, after V lost 5 bases and J lost 0 bases. There are 13 residues in the CDR3. CDR1 is SQVTM and CDR2 is ANQGSEA in the germline V gene.

V usage is TRBV4-1 and J usage is TRBJ2-7, with no clear D. The length of the CDR3 is 12 residues. The ends were cut back, 0 bases at V and 3 bases at J, with 3 bases in the middle. Germline V gives CDR1 MGHRA, CDR2 YSYEKL. The CDR3 loop reads CASSQEYYEQYF. Here the CDR3 DNA reads TGCGCCAGCAGCCAAGAATACTACGAGCAGTACTTC.

The rearrangement uses TRBV2 and TRBJ2-4; D uncertain. Trimming removed 2 bases from V and 1 base from J, with 9 bases in between. The germline V gene has CDR1 SNHLY and CDR2 FYNNEI. The CDR3 loop spans 15 amino acids. The CDR3 region has the DNA TGTGCCAGCAGTGAAAGTGGAGTGGCCAAAAACATTCAGTACTTC. As protein: CASSESGVAKNIQYF.

The rearrangement uses TRBV30 and TRBJ1-5, with TRBD1 matching 9 bases. Germline-derived CDR1 and CDR2 are GTSNPN and SVGIG (reference sequence). Trimming at V came to 5 bases and at J to 4 bases, leaving 6 bases not matched to a gene. The CDR3 is 14 amino acids. The DNA for the CDR3 is TGTGCCTGGTGCACCGGGACAGGGAATCAGCCCCAGCATTTT. Translating gives CAWCTGTGNQPQHF.

The chain has TRBV14 and TRBJ1-1; 10 bases are shared with TRBD1. V lost 8 bases, J lost 0 bases, and 15 bases stayed unmatched. This CDR3 is built from 18 residues. CDR1 is SGHDN, CDR2 FVKESK, per germline. The CDR3 nucleotides read TGTGCCAGCTCCCCCTTAACTCTGACAGGGGGCGTGAACACTGAAGCTTTCTTT. The encoded protein is CASSPLTLTGGVNTEAFF.

The chain employs TRBV5-1 and TRBJ2-7; maybe TRBD2 (5 bases). The CDR3 runs 15 residues. V was clipped by 0 bases and J by 4 bases, with 14 bases between them. CDR1 SGHRS and CDR2 YFSETQ come from the germline V gene. The CDR3 spells CASSLVPGELYEQYF. DNA for the CDR3: TGCGCCAGCAGCTTGGTTCCCGGGGAACTTTACGAGCAGTACTTC.

V gene TRBV5-1 combines with J gene TRBJ2-7; TRBD1 or TRBD2 may be the D gene (5 bases each). V gave up 3 bases and J gave up 3 bases, with 19 bases separating them. The CDR3 loop spans 16 amino acids. Per germline, CDR1 SGHRS and CDR2 YFSETQ. For the CDR3, the DNA is TGCGCCAGCAGCTCATTTGGGGCTGACTATTACTACGAGCAGTACTTC. Protein sequence: CASSSFGADYYYEQYF.

The rearrangement joins TRBV19 to TRBJ2-1; 8 bases line up with TRBD2. CDR1 and CDR2 from the germline V gene are LNHDA and SQIVND (reference sequence). V trimming: 6 bases; J trimming: 8 bases; junction bases outside the gene matches: 3. The CDR3 runs 12 residues. For the CDR3, the DNA is TGTGCCAGTAGCCGGGGGGGGCATGAGCAGTTCTTC. Its translation: CASSRGGHEQFF.

The rearrangement joins TRBV19 to TRBJ2-7; a weak D match, TRBD2 (6 bases). Between the trimmed V and J ends, which lost 5 bases and 7 bases, there was a span of 12 bases. From germline, CDR1 is LNHDA and CDR2 SQIVND (reference sequence). The CDR3 has 12 amino acids. CDR3 sequence reads: CASSDPGREQYF. CDR3 DNA: TGTGCCAGTAGTGACCCGGGGAGGGAGCAGTACTTC.

The gene calls are TRBV7-9 and TRBJ1-1, with a tentative D call TRBD1 (6 bases). The germline V gene has CDR1 SEHNR and CDR2 FQNEAQ (reference sequence). This CDR3 is 15 amino acids long. Trimming left V 1 base short and J 0 bases short, with 9 bases between. CDR3 residues: CASSLGGALNTEAFF. DNA of the CDR3: TGTGCCAGCAGCTTAGGGGGGGCGTTGAACACTGAAGCTTTCTTT.